What follows are 19 T cell receptor beta chains derived from one specimen sequenced in a study of early T cells in non-severe SARS-CoV-2 infection (dated by TCRdb to the early 2020s). Libraries were built with 5' RACE. Sequencer: NextSeq 500. Using fastp at Q25 and MiXCR, TCRdb reprocessed the public reads and kept productive beta chains. Every entry covers one CDR3 protein and lists the most common genes and DNA from its rows. The sample table holds about 46,000 distinct CDR3 sequences, of which more than 4.5% were seen once. About 5.4% of the sample is taken by the ten largest. Sequenced material: whole blood, taken at baseline. The receptors come from an adult who was a healthcare worker with PCR-confirmed SARS-CoV-2 infection or an uninfected control (not recorded which).

The chain combines TRBV11-2 with TRBJ1-1, with D perhaps matching TRBD1 (6 bases). CDR3 length equals 14 residues. Germline V gives CDR1 SGHAT, CDR2 FQNNGV. Trimming left V 8 bases short and J 9 bases short, with 22 bases between. The CDR3 DNA sequence: TGTGCCAGCGACAAAGAGGTCCAGGGGACTAAAGCTTTCTTT. Protein: CASDKEVQGTKAFF.

This clonotype was recorded at least ten times. This chain uses TRBV12-3 or TRBV12-4 with TRBJ1-5; D unresolved. V was trimmed by 6 bases and J by 2 bases, leaving 11 bases between them. The CDR3 has 14 amino acids. The CDR3 bases are TGTGCCAGCAGACCGCGACACGGCAATCAGCCCCAGCATTTT. It yields the protein CASRPRHGNQPQHF.

This clonotype showed up many times. The chain links TRBV18 to TRBJ1-5, with TRBD1 as a possible D gene (5 bases). V shed 1 base and J shed 5 bases, with 9 bases lying between them. The CDR3 runs to 14 residues. Germline V gene data show CDR1 as KGHSH and CDR2 as LQKENI. CDR3 DNA: TGTGCCAGCTCACCACGAGGAGGGGATCAGCCCCAGCATTTT. This gives the protein CASSPRGGDQPQHF.

Ten or more counts support this clonotype. The chain carries TRBV4-1 and TRBJ2-7, with D unresolved. This CDR3 is built from 14 residues. V lost 4 bases, J lost 1 base, and 11 bases lay in between. CDR1 MGHRA and CDR2 YSYEKL come from the germline V gene. The CDR3 loop reads CASSPTNPSYEQYF. The CDR3 nucleotides are TGCGCCAGCAGCCCAACGAATCCGTCCTACGAGCAGTACTTC.

This clonotype has a handful of counts. The chain uses TRBV10-1 and TRBJ2-1; a weak D match, TRBD2 (5 bases). CDR1 WNHNN and CDR2 SYGVQD come from the germline V gene (reference sequence). V was shortened by 5 bases and J by 2 bases, with 10 bases between the two germline ends. The CDR3 is 14 residues long. The CDR3 reads CASSTRGTYNEQFF. In nucleotides, the CDR3 is TGCGCCAGCAGTACCCGAGGGACCTACAATGAGCAGTTCTTC.

The chain joins TRBV19 to TRBJ2-1; tentatively, D is TRBD2 (6 bases). Germline CDR1 is LNHDA and CDR2 is SQIVND (reference sequence). The CDR3 runs to 14 residues. V lost 2 bases and J lost 5, with 10 bases in between. The CDR3 region has the DNA TGTGCCAGTAGTATAAAGCGGGTAGACAATGAGCAGTTCTTC. Translated: CASSIKRVDNEQFF.

This clonotype was counted many times. The chain links TRBV28 to TRBJ1-1; D perhaps matches TRBD1 (6 bases). Germline V gene sequence: CDR1 MDHEN, CDR2 SYDVKM. There are 14 residues in the CDR3. With 6 bases removed from V and 5 bases from J, the gap between germline ends came to 16 bases. The CDR3 sequence: CASSEARGWTEAFF. The CDR3 DNA follows: TGTGCCAGCAGCGAAGCCAGGGGATGGACTGAAGCTTTCTTT.

This clonotype was detected ten times or more. The chain links TRBV4-1 to TRBJ2-7, with D perhaps TRBD2 (6 bases). CDR3 length equals 13 residues. Per the germline V gene, CDR1 is MGHRA and CDR2 is YSYEKL. Trimming shortened V by 8 bases and J by 3 bases, and 14 bases separated the two germline ends. DNA for the CDR3: TGCGCCAGCGCCCGGGACTCCCTCTACGAGCAGTACTTC. This translates into CASARDSLYEQYF.

The sample holds a few counts of this clonotype. The chain joins TRBV20-1 to TRBJ2-3; 13 bases fit TRBD2. The CDR3 spans 16 residues. In germline, CDR1 is DFQATT, CDR2 SNEGSKA (reference sequence). The J segment lost 4 bases and the V segment lost 5 bases, leaving 9 bases of the junction unmatched. The DNA for the CDR3 is TGCAGTGCTTTGGGACTAGCGGGACCTCCCCCAGATACGCAGTATTTT. It specifies CSALGLAGPPPDTQYF.

This clonotype was observed at least ten times. The CDR3 DNA reads as TGTGCCAGCAGCCCACTAGTCAACGAGCAGTACTTC. Amino acids: CASSPLVNEQYF. The chain has TRBV7-8 and TRBJ2-7; D is possibly TRBD2 (5 bases). Trimming cost V 5 bases and J 5 bases, with 10 bases left between them. The CDR3 has 12 amino acids. Germline CDR1 is SGHVS and CDR2 is FQNEAQ. Full variable domain (outside the CDR3, taken from reference TRBV7-8 and TRBJ2-7): GAGVSQSPRYKVAKRGQDVALRCDPISGHVSLFWYQQALGQGPEFLTYFQNEAQLDKSGLPSDRFFAERPEGSVSTLKIQRTQQEDSAVYLCASSPLVNEQYFGPGTRLTVT.

This clonotype was counted at least ten times. J is TRBJ2-1 and V is TRBV28; D is ambiguous. The V gene lost 8 bases and the J gene lost 6 bases, with 14 bases spanning the gap. This CDR3 comprises 13 residues. Looked up from germline, CDR1 is MDHEN and CDR2 is SYDVKM. CDR3 in amino acids: CASGVRTLNEQFF. CDR3 coding DNA: TGTGCCAGCGGAGTGAGGACCCTCAATGAGCAGTTCTTC. Combining the CDR3 with reference TRBV28 and TRBJ2-1 gives the whole variable domain DVKVTQSSRYLVKRTGEKVFLECVQDMDHENMFWYRQDPGLGLRLIYFSYDVKMKEKGDIPEGYSVSREKKERFSLILESASTNQTSMYLCASGVRTLNEQFFGPGTRLTVL.

This clonotype was counted between two and nine times. The chain's CDR3 is CATAPFGVGRTGELFF. DNA of the CDR3: TGTGCCACCGCGCCTTTCGGTGTGGGGCGAACCGGGGAGCTGTTTTTT. The chain uses TRBV24-1 and TRBJ2-2; TRBD1 might be the D (5 bases). Germline lookup yields CDR1 KGHDR and CDR2 SFDVKD. V dropped 9 bases and J dropped 5 bases, with 21 bases sitting between them. This CDR3 has 16 amino acids.

This clonotype was seen repeatedly, ten times or more. The chain couples TRBV7-6 to TRBJ2-5, with unresolved D. The CDR3 contains 14 residues. V shed 5 bases and J shed 3 bases, with 13 bases lying between them. Germline V gene data show CDR1 as SGHVS and CDR2 as FNYEAQ. Here the CDR3 reads CASSPFEVKETQYF. DNA of the CDR3: TGTGCCAGCAGCCCCTTTGAGGTTAAAGAGACCCAGTACTTC. Complete variable domain (other parts from reference TRBV7-6 and TRBJ2-5): GAGVSQSPRYKVTKRGQDVALRCDPISGHVSLYWYRQALGQGPEFLTYFNYEAQQDKSGLPNDRFSAERPEGSISTLTIQRTEQRDSAMYRCASSPFEVKETQYFGPGTRLLVL.

V is TRBV5-4 and J is TRBJ2-5; TRBD1 matches 7 bases. The CDR3 consists of 13 residues. Germline-derived CDR1 and CDR2 are SGHNT and YYREEE (reference sequence). Trimming cost V 4 bases and J 3 bases; bases outside gene matches: 3. This CDR3 is CASSIGTEETQYF. CDR3 nucleotide sequence: TGTGCCAGCAGCATCGGGACAGAAGAGACCCAGTACTTC.

The chain uses TRBV21-1 and TRBJ2-1. TRBV21-1 is described as a pseudogene. The CDR3 has 12 amino acids. CDR3 sequence reads: CASSNSGNEQFF. Here the CDR3 DNA reads TGTGCCAGCAGCAATTCAGGCAATGAGCAGTTCTTC.

This chain links TRBV2 with TRBJ2-1; 12 bases are shared with TRBD2. The germline gives CDR1 SNHLY, CDR2 FYNNEI. V shed 5 bases, J shed 2 bases, and the junction held 13 bases outside the gene matches. The CDR3 loop spans 19 amino acids. CDR3 loop: CASSKQGVLAGGTYNEQFF. The CDR3 nucleotides are TGTGCCAGCAGTAAACAGGGGGTACTAGCGGGAGGCACCTACAATGAGCAGTTCTTC.

At least ten counts were recorded for this clonotype. The CDR3 DNA sequence: TGTGCCAGCAGTTTGCCAGGGGTGAGGGATAGCAATCAGCCCCAGCATTTT. Residues: CASSLPGVRDSNQPQHF. J is TRBJ1-5 and V is TRBV28, with TRBD1 as a possible D gene (6 bases). Trimming removed 3 bases at V and 0 bases at J, with 15 bases between. The CDR3 has 17 residues. Germline-derived CDR1 and CDR2 are MDHEN and SYDVKM.

Only a few counts were recorded for this clonotype. This sequence joins TRBV3-1 and TRBJ2-3; 11 bases match TRBD2. The V segment lost 1 base and the J segment 1 base; nucleotides outside the gene matches: 1. Per germline, CDR1 LGHDT and CDR2 YNNKEL (reference sequence). The CDR3 is 16 residues long. CDR3 loop: CASSQATSGGTDTQYF. CDR3 DNA sequence: TGTGCCAGCAGCCAAGCGACTAGCGGGGGCACAGATACGCAGTATTTT.

This clonotype was seen repeatedly, ten times or more. The V gene is TRBV19, the J gene TRBJ1-5; D might be TRBD1 (6 bases). V was cut by 10 bases and J by 4 bases, with 20 bases left in between. CDR1 LNHDA and CDR2 SQIVND come from the germline V gene (reference sequence). This CDR3 has 15 amino acids. CDR3 coding DNA: TGTGCCACGACAGGCGTAAAAACCCTGAATCAGCCCCAGCATTTT. It specifies CATTGVKTLNQPQHF.